This T cell receptor beta chain emerged from a study of blood T cell repertoires in COVID-19. Study-wide context: Collection of acute and convalescent COVID-19 samples took place in the United States, Italy and Spain. The cDNA or gDNA used as material had been derived from T cells, B-cell-depleted T cells, or PBMCs.

In the source study's methods: Counts of nucleated cells, estimated from reference gene primer amplification, were obtained. The data were produced by immunoSEQ multiplex PCR, yet TCRdb's version contains in-frame clones alone and is incomplete. From that table come the V and J calls and clone size; the DNA was used to work out D and trimming. The sample yields some 220,000 clones, 80% seen once. CDR1 is SGHDT, CDR2 YYEEEE, per germline. CDR3 length: 15 residues. Trimming at V came to 4 bases and at J to 2 bases, leaving 4 bases not matched to a gene. The chain uses TRBV5-6 and TRBJ2-2, with 8 bases aligning to TRBD2. The sample taken for sequencing was peripheral blood. The source is a woman between 65 and 79 years old with acute or convalescent COVID-19. DNA of the CDR3: TGTGCCAGCAGCCGGGAGGGGCGCAACACCGGGGAGCTGTTTTTT. As protein: CASSREGRNTGELFF.